This T cell receptor (beta chain) is drawn from a study of shared clonotypes between healthy human individuals. The CDR3 has 15 amino acids. V lost 4 bases to trimming and J lost 3 bases, with 16 bases between them. Germline lookup yields CDR1 SGHRS and CDR2 YFSETQ. Assay used: immunoSEQ multiplex PCR; TCRdb lists only in-frame clones, some missing. The data contain about 2 million clones, 90% to 95% of them seen just once; the ten biggest clones take up more than 0.1%. The specimen was naive CD4+ T cells sorted from blood. The subset was: CD45RA+ positively selected. The sequence derives from a man younger than 35 in good health. The gene calls are TRBV5-1 and TRBJ2-5, with a tentative D call TRBD1 (6 bases). CDR3 sequence (DNA): TGCGCCAGCAGCCCTGGACCAGGGGATGAAGAGACCCAGTACTTC. This gives the protein CASSPGPGDEETQYF.